These 11 T cell receptor beta chains share one sample of origin, sequenced in a study of T cell responses to AZD1222 COVID-19 vaccine. Some clones are missing from TCRdb's copy, which holds only in-frame ones; the method was immunoSEQ multiplex PCR. The data contain 90,000 to 120,000 clones, about 85% of them singletons. This material consisted of peripheral blood, taken 28 days after the second AZD1222 dose. These receptors were taken from an adult who received the AZD1222 COVID-19 vaccine.

There are a few counts of this clone. The gene calls are TRBV4-2 and TRBJ1-2, with 7 bases that match TRBD1. The CDR3 totals 16 residues. V dropped 3 bases and J dropped 6; count of bases not matched to a gene: 13. Per the germline V gene, CDR1 is LGHNA and CDR2 is YNFKEQ. CDR3 coding DNA: TGTGCCAGCAGCCAGGCCGTCGGACAGGTTCAGGATGGCTACACCTTC. Its translation is CASSQAVGQVQDGYTF.

This clone came up a few times. The chain recombines TRBV3-1 (or the pseudogene TRBV3-2) with TRBJ2-2, with D perhaps TRBD2 (5 bases). Germline loops: CDR1 LGHDT, CDR2 YNNKEL (reference sequence). The CDR3 loop spans 11 amino acids. V shed 10 bases and J shed 5 bases, with 8 bases lying between them. CDR3 in DNA: TGTGCCACTCAGCGGACCGGGGAGCTGTTTTTT. This translates into CATQRTGELFF.

The chain is built from TRBV29-1 and TRBJ2-1; tentatively, D is TRBD2 (5 bases). V lost 7 bases, J lost 5 bases, and 6 bases lay in between. CDR3 size: 10 residues. Germline lookup yields CDR1 SQVTM and CDR2 ANQGSEA. CDR3 loop: CSAGDNEQFF. CDR3 DNA: TGCAGCGCCGGGGACAATGAGCAGTTCTTC.

The table lists this clone with a count of one. The gene calls are TRBV6-5 and TRBJ1-2; D might be TRBD1 (5 bases). The CDR3 sequence is 15 residues long. CDR1 is MNHEY and CDR2 is SVGAGI in the germline V gene. V was pared by 2 bases and J by 8 bases, with 18 bases between. The CDR3 DNA reads TGTGCCAGCAGTTACCCCGGAGGGACCGCTATCGGCTACACCTTC. Protein product: CASSYPGGTAIGYTF.

This rearrangement joins TRBV7-2 to TRBJ1-2, with D possibly matching TRBD1 (5 bases). The CDR3 is 13 residues long. V dropped 3 bases and J dropped 3 bases, with 8 bases sitting between them. Germline V gene data show CDR1 as SGHTA and CDR2 as FQGNSA. CDR3 coding DNA: TGTGCCAGCAGCTTCCCAGGGTACTATGGCTACACCTTC. Protein product: CASSFPGYYGYTF.

This clone came up once. This chain connects TRBV6-5 to TRBJ1-1; D might be TRBD1 (6 bases). The CDR3 totals 14 residues. Germline V gene data show CDR1 as MNHEY and CDR2 as SVGAGI. Between the trimmed V and J ends, which lost 8 bases and 0 bases, there was a span of 13 bases. In DNA, the CDR3 is TGTGCCAGCGGACAACAGGGAATGAACACTGAAGCTTTCTTT. The encoded protein is CASGQQGMNTEAFF.

V usage is TRBV14 and J usage is TRBJ2-5; D is possibly TRBD2 (5 bases). Germline V gene sequence: CDR1 SGHDN, CDR2 FVKESK. V lost 1 base and J lost 2, with 11 bases in between. The CDR3 has 15 residues. The CDR3 coding sequence is TGTGCCAGCAGCCAAGCAACCCGGACTCAAGAGACCCAGTACTTC. Protein sequence: CASSQATRTQETQYF.

The chain joins TRBV18 to TRBJ1-2; D unresolved. The germline gives CDR1 KGHSH, CDR2 LQKENI. Trimming removed 6 bases at V and 3 bases at J, with 14 bases between. This CDR3 spans 14 amino acids. DNA for the CDR3: TGTGCCAGCTCCATGGAAGGGCGCGACTATGGCTACACCTTC. This gives the protein CASSMEGRDYGYTF.

The chain couples TRBV5-6 to TRBJ2-7; 7 bases are shared with TRBD1. The length of the CDR3 is 13 residues. Germline CDR1 SGHDT, CDR2 YYEEEE. J was trimmed by 6 bases and V by 2 bases; bases with no gene match: 5. The CDR3 DNA reads TGTGCCAGCAGCTTTCACAGGGGCGTCGAGCAGTACTTC. This sequence encodes CASSFHRGVEQYF.

This sequence joins TRBV7-9 and TRBJ2-7; D gene ambiguous. Germline loops: CDR1 SEHNR, CDR2 FQNEAQ (reference sequence). CDR3 length: 14 amino acids. The V gene lost 3 bases and the J gene lost 0 bases, with 9 bases spanning the gap. Here the CDR3 reads CASSFGQSSYEQYF. The DNA of the CDR3 is TGTGCCAGCAGCTTCGGGCAGTCCTCCTACGAGCAGTACTTC.

The chain has TRBV5-6 and TRBJ2-7, with D possibly TRBD2 on 6 matching bases. Looked up from germline, CDR1 is SGHDT and CDR2 is YYEEEE. Between the trimmed V and J ends, which lost 4 bases and 5 bases, there was a span of 10 bases. The CDR3 is made up of 12 amino acids. This chain's CDR3 is CASSGAGHEQYF. The CDR3, as DNA: TGTGCCAGCAGCGGGGCGGGGCACGAGCAGTACTTC.